This TCR beta chain is from a study of blood T cell repertoires in COVID-19. Recruited during active infection, patients (from Seattle) were subsequently followed longitudinally. Sequencing was performed with immunoSEQ multiplex PCR; in TCRdb, only in-frame clones are kept and a portion is missing. The data show 100,000 to 150,000 clones, 86% seen once. Germline V gives CDR1 GTSNPN, CDR2 SVGIG (reference sequence). Between the trimmed V and J ends, which lost 5 bases and 2 bases, there was a span of 12 bases. This CDR3 is built from 14 residues. What was sequenced was peripheral blood. J is TRBJ2-2 and V is TRBV30, with a possible D match to TRBD1 (6 bases). The clonotype originates from a woman in her seventies with COVID-19, enrolled during active disease. The CDR3 DNA reads as TGTGCCTGGGGGGGCAGGCGAAACACCGGGGAGCTGTTTTTT. Protein: CAWGGRRNTGELFF.